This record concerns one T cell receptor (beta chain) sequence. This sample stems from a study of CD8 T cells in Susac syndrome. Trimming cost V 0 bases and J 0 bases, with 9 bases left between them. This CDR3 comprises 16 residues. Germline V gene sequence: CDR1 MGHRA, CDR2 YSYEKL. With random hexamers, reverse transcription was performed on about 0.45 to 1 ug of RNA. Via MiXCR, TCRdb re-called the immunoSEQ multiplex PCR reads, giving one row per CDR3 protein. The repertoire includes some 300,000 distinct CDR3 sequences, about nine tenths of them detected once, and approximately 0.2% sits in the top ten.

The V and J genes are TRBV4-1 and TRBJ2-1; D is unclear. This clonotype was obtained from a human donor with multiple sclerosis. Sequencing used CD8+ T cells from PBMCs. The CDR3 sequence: CASSQEAQYSYNEQFF. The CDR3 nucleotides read TGCGCCAGCAGCCAAGAGGCCCAATACTCCTACAATGAGCAGTTCTTC.